This T cell receptor (beta chain) was captured by sequencing in a study of cytomegalovirus exposure and HLA in healthy donors. Study conclusions and caveats: There were some V segments, including TRBV6-2 and TRBV6-3, excluded as indistinguishable. Follow-up analysis later connected one missense variant in DCLRE1C with trimming of TCR beta V- and J-genes.

As to this clone: Its target is not known.

PCR amplification relied on 60 Vbeta primers (plus 13 Jbeta primers). Authors' methods: Tens of millions of unique TCR beta chains, 10 million to 13 million of them shared, were counted by a later analysis. The assay was immunoSEQ multiplex PCR, and TCRdb's table has in-frame clones only and misses some. For V, J and clone size, that table is used; D and trimming come from the DNA. The listing records some 70,000 clones. V was cut by 5 bases and J by 6 bases, with 9 bases left in between. The CDR3 length is 11 residues. Germline loops: CDR1 SQVTM, CDR2 ANQGSEA. J is TRBJ2-3 and V is TRBV29-1; D is ambiguous. The sequenced sample was PBMCs. This clonotype was sampled from a female donor in good health and CMV-seropositive. The CDR3 region has the DNA TGCAGCGTTCGCTCTAGGGATACGCAGTATTTT. Its protein is CSVRSRDTQYF.